This entry lists 21 T cell receptor beta chains sequenced from one sample in a study of blood T cell repertoires in COVID-19. Clones were read by immunoSEQ multiplex PCR, and TCRdb kept only the in-frame ones, dropping some. The data show around 170,000 clones, roughly 86% seen once. Sequences were obtained from PBMCs or T cells enriched from blood (not recorded which). The receptors were sampled from a woman aged 30 to 39 who had recovered from COVID-19.

The V call is TRBV14, the J call TRBJ1-2, with 9 positions matching TRBD1. Losses at the gene ends were 6 bases for V and 8 bases for J; bases not matched to a gene: 7. The CDR3 covers 13 residues. From germline, CDR1 is SGHDN and CDR2 FVKESK. CDR3 nucleotide sequence: TGTGCCAGCAGTTGGACAGGGGTGGGAGGCTACACCTTC. Translation gives CASSWTGVGGYTF.

This clone was recorded only once. The chain couples TRBV19 to TRBJ1-5; no reliable D call. V was trimmed by 3 bases and J by 4 bases, leaving 10 bases between them. Germline CDR1 reads LNHDA; CDR2 reads SQIVND (reference sequence). The CDR3 runs 14 residues. Here the CDR3 DNA reads TGTGCCAGTAGTATCGTCCCCCCTAATCAGCCCCAGCATTTT. Residues: CASSIVPPNQPQHF.

The CDR3 is CASSKGGRYEQYF. The CDR3 region has the DNA TGTGCCAGCAGTAAAGGGGGCCGCTACGAGCAGTACTTC. This sequence joins TRBV28 and TRBJ2-7; 7 bases are shared with TRBD1. The CDR3 contains 13 residues. Germline V lookup: CDR1 MDHEN, CDR2 SYDVKM. The junction had 4 bases not matched to a gene; V was cut back by 5 bases and J by 3 bases.

This clone was detected only a few times. The rearrangement uses TRBV6-5 and TRBJ2-1; 10 bases agree with TRBD2. Per the germline V gene, CDR1 is MNHEY and CDR2 is SVGAGI. CDR3 length: 16 residues. V shed 2 bases, J shed 6 bases, and the junction held 7 bases outside the gene matches. Here the CDR3 reads CASSYPRTSGGNEQFF. The CDR3 DNA reads as TGTGCCAGCAGTTACCCTAGGACTAGCGGCGGCAATGAGCAGTTCTTC.

The V call is TRBV7-9, the J call TRBJ2-1; 9 bases align to TRBD1. V dropped 3 bases and J dropped 5; count of bases not matched to a gene: 2. The CDR3 consists of 14 residues. CDR1 SEHNR and CDR2 FQNEAQ come from the germline V gene (reference sequence). The CDR3 loop reads CASSLGQGNNEQFF. The CDR3 coding sequence is TGTGCCAGCAGCTTGGGACAGGGAAACAATGAGCAGTTCTTC.

The V gene is TRBV19, the J gene TRBJ2-1; the match to TRBD2 covers 11 bases. CDR3 length equals 16 residues. Germline V gene data show CDR1 as LNHDA and CDR2 as SQIVND (reference sequence). The trim removed 3 bases at V and 6 bases at J, leaving 7 bases unmatched. The DNA for the CDR3 is TGTGCCAGTAGTATCCTTAGCGGGAGGGCCAGCAATGAGCAGTTCTTC. This codes for CASSILSGRASNEQFF. Using reference TRBV19 and TRBJ2-1 for the parts outside the CDR3, the full variable domain is DGGITQSPKYLFRKEGQNVTLSCEQNLNHDAMYWYRQDPGQGLRLIYYSQIVNDFQKGDIAEGYSVSREKKESFPLTVTSAQKNPTAFYLCASSILSGRASNEQFFGPGTRLTVL.

This rearrangement joins TRBV21-1 to TRBJ2-2; the table's D call, TRBD2, was not checked against the DNA. TRBV21-1 is classified as a pseudogene. The CDR3 covers 14 residues. The CDR3 loop reads CASSPLPSPGELFF. The DNA of the CDR3 is TGTGCCAGCAGTCCACTCCCTTCCCCCGGGGAGCTGTTTTTT.

The chain couples TRBV6-5 to TRBJ2-4, with D maybe TRBD2 (5 bases). This CDR3 is 15 amino acids long. Germline V gene sequence: CDR1 MNHEY, CDR2 SVGAGI. V lost 3 bases and J 4 bases, leaving 13 bases between the germline ends. DNA for the CDR3: TGTGCCAGCAGTTATACCGGGATTGATAAAAACATTCAGTACTTC. Translated, it gives CASSYTGIDKNIQYF.

This clone appeared once. The gene calls are TRBV7-9 and TRBJ2-1; D is perhaps TRBD2 (6 bases). V was pared by 3 bases and J by 9 bases, with 15 bases between. The CDR3 runs 14 residues. Per the germline V gene, CDR1 is SEHNR and CDR2 is FQNEAQ (reference sequence). In DNA, the CDR3 is TGTGCCAGCAGCTTCGTCGGAATCGGGGGTGAGCAGTTCTTC. Its protein is CASSFVGIGGEQFF.

The chain carries TRBV18 and TRBJ2-7; TRBD2 matches at 8 bases. Germline CDR1 KGHSH, CDR2 LQKENI. V was pared by 3 bases and J by 5 bases, with 3 bases of the junction left unmatched. CDR3 size: 13 residues. In DNA, the CDR3 is TGTGCCAGCTCACCGGGGACTAGAAACGAGCAGTACTTC. It specifies CASSPGTRNEQYF. Based on the CDR3 plus reference TRBV18 and TRBJ2-7, the full variable domain is NAGVMQNPRHLVRRRGQEARLRCSPMKGHSHVYWYRQLPEEGLKFMVYLQKENIIDESGMPKERFSAEFPKEGPSILRIQQVVRGDSAAYFCASSPGTRNEQYFGPGTRLTVT.

The J gene is TRBJ2-3, the V gene TRBV18; TRBD2 agrees at 11 bases. Germline-derived CDR1 and CDR2 are KGHSH and LQKENI. J gave up 1 base and V 0 bases, and 0 bases lay outside the gene matches. The CDR3 consists of 16 residues. The CDR3 sequence: CASSPPGLAGTDTQYF. The CDR3 DNA follows: TGTGCCAGCTCACCACCGGGACTAGCGGGCACAGATACGCAGTATTTT.

Here the CDR3 DNA reads TGTGCCAGCACTACTAGCGGGCGGGCCTACGAGCAGTACTTC. This gives the protein CASTTSGRAYEQYF. V gene TRBV28 combines with J gene TRBJ2-7; 9 nucleotides align to TRBD2. Trimming cost V 7 bases and J 2 bases; bases outside gene matches: 6. CDR3 length equals 14 residues. Germline-derived CDR1 and CDR2 are MDHEN and SYDVKM.

V is TRBV19 and J is TRBJ1-5, with D unclear. Trimming cost V 3 bases and J 4 bases, with 10 bases left between them. CDR1 is LNHDA and CDR2 is SQIVND in the germline V gene (reference sequence). The CDR3 loop spans 14 amino acids. The CDR3: CASSILTVNQPQHF. For the CDR3, the DNA is TGTGCCAGTAGTATCCTAACAGTAAATCAGCCCCAGCATTTT.

This chain links TRBV29-1 with TRBJ1-3; a possible D gene is TRBD1 (5 bases). With 6 bases removed from V and 0 bases from J, the gap between germline ends came to 15 bases. Germline V gives CDR1 SQVTM, CDR2 ANQGSEA. There are 15 residues in the CDR3. The CDR3, as DNA: TGCAGCGTAGCCACAGGCGACTCCTCTGGAAACACCATATATTTT. Translated, it gives CSVATGDSSGNTIYF.

J is TRBJ2-7 and V is TRBV5-4; TRBD2 agrees at 7 bases. Germline CDR1 is SGHNT and CDR2 is YYREEE (reference sequence). CDR3 length: 19 residues. The trim removed 4 bases at V and 4 bases at J, leaving 23 bases unmatched. CDR3 nucleotides: TGTGCCAGCAGCCCCGATCTAACTAGCGCGCCTAAAAGGAGGTACGAGCAGTACTTC. Protein: CASSPDLTSAPKRRYEQYF. Filled out from reference TRBV5-4 and TRBJ2-7, the complete variable domain reads ETGVTQSPTHLIKTRGQQVTLRCSSQSGHNTVSWYQQALGQGPQFIFQYYREEENGRGNFPPRFSGLQFPNYSSELNVNALELDDSALYLCASSPDLTSAPKRRYEQYFGPGTRLTVT.

The rearrangement joins TRBV11-2 to TRBJ2-2; TRBD2 aligns across 7 bases. The length of the CDR3 is 18 residues. The V gene's germline CDR1 is SGHAT and CDR2 FQNNGV. Losses at the gene ends were 5 bases for V and 1 base for J; bases not matched to a gene: 13. In DNA form, the CDR3 reads TGTGCCAGCAGCCGAGGTTGGGGAGGGCAAAGGAACACCGGGGAGCTGTTTTTT. Encoded protein: CASSRGWGGQRNTGELFF.

The chain links TRBV19 to TRBJ2-3, with 9 bases aligning to TRBD2. There are 14 residues in the CDR3. Losses at the gene ends were 7 bases for V and 5 bases for J; bases not matched to a gene: 7. Germline loops: CDR1 LNHDA, CDR2 SQIVND (reference sequence). The CDR3 DNA sequence: TGTGCCAGTAAGCGAGCGGGAGGACTAGATACGCAGTATTTT. Translated: CASKRAGGLDTQYF.

This clone appeared a few times. The V and J genes are TRBV5-1 and TRBJ1-1, with D unresolved. Per germline, CDR1 SGHRS and CDR2 YFSETQ. There are 13 residues in the CDR3. Trimming stripped 4 bases from V and 1 base from J, with 8 bases between. The CDR3 DNA is TGCGCCAGCAGCAACAGAACGAACACTGAAGCTTTCTTT. Translated: CASSNRTNTEAFF.

This sequence joins TRBV28 and TRBJ1-1; D unclear. Trimming took 2 bases from V and 0 from J, leaving 10 bases between them. Germline V gene data show CDR1 as MDHEN and CDR2 as SYDVKM. This CDR3 has 15 amino acids. The chain's CDR3 is CASSLMPGMNTEAFF. CDR3 coding DNA: TGTGCCAGCAGTTTAATGCCAGGAATGAACACTGAAGCTTTCTTT.

This clone was recorded a few times. The chain employs TRBV19 and TRBJ1-5; 7 bases map to TRBD1. The V gene's germline CDR1 is LNHDA and CDR2 SQIVND (reference sequence). The CDR3 is 13 residues long. The junction had 5 bases not matched to a gene; V was cut back by 8 bases and J by 4 bases. CDR3 protein: CASRDSKNQPQHF. The DNA of the CDR3 is TGTGCCAGTCGGGACAGTAAAAATCAGCCCCAGCATTTT.

The J gene is TRBJ1-6, the V gene TRBV5-1; 7 bases map to TRBD1. The CDR3 has 15 amino acids. Germline V lookup: CDR1 SGHRS, CDR2 YFSETQ. Germline trimming cut 4 bases from V and 5 bases from J; bases unmatched to any gene: 6. DNA of the CDR3: TGCGCCAGCAGCCGGGGACAGTCAGATAATTCACCCCTCCACTTT. Encoded protein: CASSRGQSDNSPLHF.